The source of this T cell receptor (beta chain) is a study of blood T cells in healthy people across ages. This clonotype has only a few counts. The CDR3 length is 14 residues. CDR1 MNHEY and CDR2 SMNVEV come from the germline V gene (reference sequence). The trim removed 3 bases at V and 3 bases at J, leaving 4 bases unmatched. At least 6 micrograms of total RNA were extracted per sample. It was with a sample-barcoded 5' primer and a J-beta primer mix that a second PCR of about 6 to 12 cycles was run. Tags on each cDNA molecule came from a template-switch adaptor with 12 random nucleotides. TCRdb reprocessed the 5' RACE reads via MiXCR and lists one record per CDR3 protein. Here the sample spans about 800,000 distinct CDR3 sequences, 55% to 75% being singletons.

This clonotype was obtained from a man aged 30 to 45 in good health. Sequenced: blood. V and J are TRBV27 and TRBJ2-7; TRBD2 matches at 8 bases. DNA of the CDR3: TGTGCCAGCAGTTTGAGCGGGAGTCTCTACGAGCAGTACTTC. Its translation is CASSLSGSLYEQYF.